The present T cell receptor (beta chain) was sequenced within a study of control samples from healthy donors and cancer patients (TCRdb year 2020). To prepare the library, the immunoSEQ multiplex PCR assay was applied. In its TCRdb copy, this immuneACCESS table keeps in-frame sequences only and misses some clones. Where compared with another copy, unresolved V genes explain less than half of these, and the others have no known cause. In all, the sample holds approximately 90,000 clones, and about nine tenths of those were seen once. The top ten clones comprise under 25% of the sample. Trimming removed 6 bases from V and 5 bases from J, leaving 10 bases between the germline ends. The cysteine opens and the phenylalanine closes a CDR3 of 11 amino acids. Only CDR3 DNA is held: 33 bases, read in frame from base 1. According to the germline V gene (reference sequence), CDR1 reads DFQATT and CDR2 reads SNEGSKA.

As regards this clone: What antigen it recognizes has not been identified. No much larger clone is present one base from it, and per-base qualities are unavailable.

Sequencing input: blood. The receptor chain draws on TRBV20-1 and TRBJ2-5; a confident D gene designation cannot be given. The sequence was obtained from a man aged 25-45 years in good health. CDR3 region: CSASASETQYF. The DNA is as follows: TGCAGTGCCTCGGCCTCCGAGACCCAGTACTTC.